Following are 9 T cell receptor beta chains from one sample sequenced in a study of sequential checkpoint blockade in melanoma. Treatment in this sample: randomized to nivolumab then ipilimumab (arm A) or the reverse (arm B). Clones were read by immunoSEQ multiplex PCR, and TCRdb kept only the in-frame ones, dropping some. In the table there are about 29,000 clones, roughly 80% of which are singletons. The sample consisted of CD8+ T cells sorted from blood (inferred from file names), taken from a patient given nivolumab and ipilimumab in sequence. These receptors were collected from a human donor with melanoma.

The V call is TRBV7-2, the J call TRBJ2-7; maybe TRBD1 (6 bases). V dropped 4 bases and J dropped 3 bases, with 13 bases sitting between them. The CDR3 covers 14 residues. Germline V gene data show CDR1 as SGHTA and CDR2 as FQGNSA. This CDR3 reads CASSSRTVNYEQYF. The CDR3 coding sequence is TGTGCCAGCAGCTCCCGGACAGTAAACTACGAGCAGTACTTC. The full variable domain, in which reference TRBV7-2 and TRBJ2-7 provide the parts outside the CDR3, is GAGVSQSPSNKVTEKGKDVELRCDPISGHTALYWYRQSLGQGLEFLIYFQGNSAPDKSGLPSDRFSAERTGGSVSTLTIQRTQQEDSAVYLCASSSRTVNYEQYFGPGTRLTVT.

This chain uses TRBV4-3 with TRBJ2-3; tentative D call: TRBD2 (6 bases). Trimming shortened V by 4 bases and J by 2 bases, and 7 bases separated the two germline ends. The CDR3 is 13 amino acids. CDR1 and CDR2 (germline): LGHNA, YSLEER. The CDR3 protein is CASSRDFTDTQYF. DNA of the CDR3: TGCGCCAGCAGCCGGGACTTCACAGATACGCAGTATTTT.

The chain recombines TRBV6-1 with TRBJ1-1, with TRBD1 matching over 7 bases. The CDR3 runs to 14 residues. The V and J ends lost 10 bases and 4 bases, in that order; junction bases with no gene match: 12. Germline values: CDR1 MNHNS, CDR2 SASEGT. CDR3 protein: CAISGGSSFTEAFF. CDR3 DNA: TGTGCCATCTCAGGGGGTTCCAGTTTCACTGAAGCTTTCTTT.

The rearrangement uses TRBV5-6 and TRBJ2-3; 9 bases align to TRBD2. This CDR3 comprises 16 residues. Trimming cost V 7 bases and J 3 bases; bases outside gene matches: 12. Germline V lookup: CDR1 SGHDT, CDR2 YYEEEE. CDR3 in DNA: TGTGCCAGCGCGGGGGGGGCCCTGTCGGATACAGATACGCAGTATTTT. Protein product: CASAGGALSDTDTQYF.

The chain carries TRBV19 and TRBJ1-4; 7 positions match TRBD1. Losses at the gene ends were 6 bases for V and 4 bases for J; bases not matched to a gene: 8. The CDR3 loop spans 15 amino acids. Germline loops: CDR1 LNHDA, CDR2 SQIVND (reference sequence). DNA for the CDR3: TGTGCCAGTAGAGACCGGGACAGAGTTAATGAAAAACTGTTTTTT. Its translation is CASRDRDRVNEKLFF.

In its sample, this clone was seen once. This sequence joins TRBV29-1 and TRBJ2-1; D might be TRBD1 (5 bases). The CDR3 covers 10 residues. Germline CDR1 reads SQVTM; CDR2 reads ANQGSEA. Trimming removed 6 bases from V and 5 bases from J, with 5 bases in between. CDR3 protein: CSVDNNEQFF. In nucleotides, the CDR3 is TGCAGCGTGGACAACAATGAGCAGTTCTTC.

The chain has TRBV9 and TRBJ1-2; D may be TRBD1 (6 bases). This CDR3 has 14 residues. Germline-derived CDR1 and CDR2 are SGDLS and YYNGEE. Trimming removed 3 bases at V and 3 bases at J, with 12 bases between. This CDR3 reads CASSGRGRDYGYTF. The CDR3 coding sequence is TGTGCCAGCAGCGGCAGGGGACGAGACTATGGCTACACCTTC.

The CDR3 spells CAWSVGEPYEQYF. The CDR3, as DNA: TGTGCCTGGAGTGTTGGGGAGCCCTACGAGCAGTACTTC. The rearrangement uses TRBV30 and TRBJ2-7; D may be TRBD2 (5 bases). V lost 0 bases to trimming and J lost 2 bases, with 8 bases between them. The CDR3 consists of 13 residues. Germline V gene data show CDR1 as GTSNPN and CDR2 as SVGIG (reference sequence).

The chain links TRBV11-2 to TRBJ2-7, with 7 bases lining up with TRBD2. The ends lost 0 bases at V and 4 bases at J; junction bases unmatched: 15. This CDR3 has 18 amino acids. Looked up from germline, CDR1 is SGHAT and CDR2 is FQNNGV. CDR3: CASSLDGRYDSRLYEQYF. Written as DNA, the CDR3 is TGTGCCAGCAGCTTAGACGGGAGGTACGATTCGCGACTTTACGAGCAGTACTTC. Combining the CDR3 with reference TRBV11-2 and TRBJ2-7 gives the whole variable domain EAGVAQSPRYKIIEKRQSVAFWCNPISGHATLYWYQQILGQGPKLLIQFQNNGVVDDSQLPKDRFSAERLKGVDSTLKIQPAKLEDSAVYLCASSLDGRYDSRLYEQYFGPGTRLTVT.